This T cell receptor beta chain is from a study of OX40 agonist ivuxolimab in advanced cancers. Study details: Patients in dose escalation had liver, melanoma, kidney or head and neck cancers. General observations from the study: Clonal expansion from baseline to week 6 occurred in both CD4+ and CD8+ T cells. Patients with a partial response at 0.1-3.0 mg/kg had among the lowest clonal expansion.

The study sampled blood at baseline, cycle 4 day 1, and cycle 7 day 1. A word on this clone: Antigen specificity is unknown.

The CDR3 extends over 15 amino acids. V lost 6 bases and J 2 bases, leaving 11 bases between the germline ends. The germline CDR1 and CDR2 sequences are LGHNA and YSLEER. Sequencing was performed with immunoSEQ multiplex PCR; in TCRdb, only in-frame clones are kept and a portion is missing. The sample consists of approximately 35,000 clones, more than 80% of them appearing once. This chain links TRBV4-3 with TRBJ2-6; the D is unclear. Here the sequenced sample was CD4+ or CD8+ T cells sorted from blood, taken in a trial of the OX40 agonist ivuxolimab. This sequence was found in an adult with an advanced solid tumor such as melanoma, head and neck, liver or kidney cancer. Here the CDR3 DNA reads TGCGCCAGCAGTGCGACCGCAACTGGGGCCAACGTCCTGACTTTC. This codes for CASSATATGANVLTF.